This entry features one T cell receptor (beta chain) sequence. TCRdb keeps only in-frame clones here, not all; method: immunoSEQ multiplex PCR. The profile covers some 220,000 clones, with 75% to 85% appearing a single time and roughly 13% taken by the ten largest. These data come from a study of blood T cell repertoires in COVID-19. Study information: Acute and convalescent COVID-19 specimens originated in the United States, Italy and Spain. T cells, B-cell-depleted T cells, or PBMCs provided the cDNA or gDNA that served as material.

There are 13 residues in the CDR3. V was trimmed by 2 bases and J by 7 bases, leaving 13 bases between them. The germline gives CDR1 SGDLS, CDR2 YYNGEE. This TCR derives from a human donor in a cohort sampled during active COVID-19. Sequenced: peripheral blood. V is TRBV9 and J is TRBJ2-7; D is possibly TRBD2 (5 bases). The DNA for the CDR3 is TGTGCCAGCAGCGTGGGATCCTCGGGGGAGCAGTACTTC. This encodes CASSVGSSGEQYF.